These 6 T cell receptor beta chains were sequenced from one sample in a study of T cell responses to AZD1222 COVID-19 vaccine. Measured with immunoSEQ multiplex PCR; TCRdb has only the in-frame clones, and not every one. The profile shows approximately 17,000 clones, about three quarters of them singletons. Source: peripheral blood, taken 28 days after the second AZD1222 dose. Every receptor here comes from an adult who received the AZD1222 COVID-19 vaccine.

CDR3 amino acids: CASSPAASFSYEQYF. DNA of the CDR3: TGTGCCAGCAGCCCCGCAGCCTCTTTCTCCTACGAGCAGTACTTC. V and J are TRBV11-1 and TRBJ2-7; D is unresolved. Germline lookup yields CDR1 SGHAT and CDR2 FQDESV (reference sequence). The CDR3 totals 15 residues. Between the trimmed V and J ends, which lost 5 bases and 0 bases, there was a span of 14 bases.

The chain recombines TRBV28 with TRBJ1-4, with 8 bases aligning to TRBD1. V trimming: 10 bases; J trimming: 6 bases; junction bases outside the gene matches: 7. There are 13 residues in the CDR3. Germline-derived CDR1 and CDR2 are MDHEN and SYDVKM. The CDR3 sequence is CATGQGIDEKLFF. The CDR3 nucleotides are TGTGCCACCGGACAGGGCATTGATGAAAAACTGTTTTTT. Together with reference TRBV28 and TRBJ1-4, the CDR3 gives the full variable domain: DVKVTQSSRYLVKRTGEKVFLECVQDMDHENMFWYRQDPGLGLRLIYFSYDVKMKEKGDIPEGYSVSREKKERFSLILESASTNQTSMYLCATGQGIDEKLFFGSGTQLSVL.

The chain is built from TRBV19 and TRBJ1-2; D not resolved. V was clipped by 6 bases and J by 1 base, with 9 bases between them. Germline CDR1 and CDR2: LNHDA and SQIVND (reference sequence). The CDR3 consists of 13 residues. The CDR3 is CASRGLNNYGYTF. CDR3 sequence (DNA): TGTGCCAGTAGGGGATTAAATAACTATGGCTACACCTTC. The full variable domain, its missing parts supplied by reference TRBV19 and TRBJ1-2, is DGGITQSPKYLFRKEGQNVTLSCEQNLNHDAMYWYRQDPGQGLRLIYYSQIVNDFQKGDIAEGYSVSREKKESFPLTVTSAQKNPTAFYLCASRGLNNYGYTFGSGTRLTVV.

This chain uses TRBV9 with TRBJ1-4, with D perhaps matching TRBD1 (6 bases). This CDR3 spans 13 amino acids. Germline CDR1 reads SGDLS; CDR2 reads YYNGEE. Trimming took off 0 bases at V and 12 bases at J, with 12 bases between the two ends. CDR3 DNA sequence: TGTGCCAGCAGCGTAGGTGACAGGCGTGAACTGTTTTTT. Translation: CASSVGDRRELFF.

This chain uses TRBV7-8 with TRBJ2-7, with 7 nucleotides matching TRBD1. This CDR3 contains 14 residues. V lost 5 bases and J lost 3; bases outside the gene matches: 7. Per germline, CDR1 SGHVS and CDR2 FQNEAQ. The CDR3 region has the DNA TGTGCCAGCAGCATCAACAGGGGAAGCTACGAGCAGTACTTC. It yields the protein CASSINRGSYEQYF. The complete variable domain, with remaining parts taken from reference TRBV7-8 and TRBJ2-7, reads GAGVSQSPRYKVAKRGQDVALRCDPISGHVSLFWYQQALGQGPEFLTYFQNEAQLDKSGLPSDRFFAERPEGSVSTLKIQRTQQEDSAVYLCASSINRGSYEQYFGPGTRLTVT.

This chain links TRBV9 with TRBJ1-5; D may be TRBD1 (6 bases). The CDR3 has 12 residues. The V and J ends lost 4 bases and 9 bases respectively, with 11 bases between them. Per germline, CDR1 SGDLS and CDR2 YYNGEE. CDR3 sequence (DNA): TGTGCCAGCAGCATAAAGGGGGGGCCCCAGCATTTT. This sequence encodes CASSIKGGPQHF.